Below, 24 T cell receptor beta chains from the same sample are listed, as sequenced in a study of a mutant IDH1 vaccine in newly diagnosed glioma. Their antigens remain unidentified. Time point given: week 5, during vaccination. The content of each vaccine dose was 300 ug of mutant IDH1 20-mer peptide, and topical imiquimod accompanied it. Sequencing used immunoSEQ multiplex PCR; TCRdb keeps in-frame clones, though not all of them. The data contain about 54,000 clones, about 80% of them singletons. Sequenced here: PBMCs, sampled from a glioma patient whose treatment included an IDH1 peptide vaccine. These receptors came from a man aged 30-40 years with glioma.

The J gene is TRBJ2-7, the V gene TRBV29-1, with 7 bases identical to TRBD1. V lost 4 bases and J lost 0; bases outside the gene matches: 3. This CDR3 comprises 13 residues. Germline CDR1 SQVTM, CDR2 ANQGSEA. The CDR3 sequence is CSVARDSSYEQYF. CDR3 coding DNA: TGCAGCGTTGCCCGGGACAGCTCCTACGAGCAGTACTTC.

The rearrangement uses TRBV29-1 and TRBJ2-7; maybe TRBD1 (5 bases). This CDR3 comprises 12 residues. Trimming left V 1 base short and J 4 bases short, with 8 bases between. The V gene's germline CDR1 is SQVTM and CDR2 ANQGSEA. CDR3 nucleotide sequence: TGCAGCGTTGAAGGGGGCGGATACGAGCAGTACTTC. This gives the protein CSVEGGGYEQYF.

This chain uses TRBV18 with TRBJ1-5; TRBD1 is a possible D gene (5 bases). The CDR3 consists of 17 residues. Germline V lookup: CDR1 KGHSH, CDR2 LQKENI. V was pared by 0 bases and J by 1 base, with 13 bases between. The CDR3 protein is CASSPPDSGFSNQPQHF. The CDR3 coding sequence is TGTGCCAGCTCACCACCTGATTCAGGGTTCAGCAATCAGCCCCAGCATTTT.

CDR3 residues: CSVGRSGTGDEKLFF. DNA for the CDR3: TGCAGCGTAGGCCGTTCAGGGACAGGGGATGAAAAACTGTTTTTT. V gene TRBV29-1 combines with J gene TRBJ1-4; 10 bases agree with TRBD1. The germline CDR1 and CDR2 sequences are SQVTM and ANQGSEA. This CDR3 region has 15 residues. J lost 6 bases, V lost 6 bases, and 10 bases had no gene match.

The CDR3 DNA is TGTGCCAGCACGCGACACCGGTCCGGAAACACCATATATTTT. The encoded protein is CASTRHRSGNTIYF. The genes are TRBV6-1 and TRBJ1-3; D unresolved. V was clipped by 7 bases and J by 4 bases, with 14 bases between them. The CDR3 covers 14 residues. Per the germline V gene, CDR1 is MNHNS and CDR2 is SASEGT.

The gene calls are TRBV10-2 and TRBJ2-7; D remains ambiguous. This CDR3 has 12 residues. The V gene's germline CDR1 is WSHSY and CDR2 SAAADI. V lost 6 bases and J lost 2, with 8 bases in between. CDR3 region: CASRASAYEQYF. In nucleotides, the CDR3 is TGCGCCAGCAGGGCCTCCGCCTACGAGCAGTACTTC.

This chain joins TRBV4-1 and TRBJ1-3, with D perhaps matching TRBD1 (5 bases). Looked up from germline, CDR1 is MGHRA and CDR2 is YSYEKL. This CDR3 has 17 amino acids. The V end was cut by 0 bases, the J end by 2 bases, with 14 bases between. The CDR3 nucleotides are TGCGCCAGCAGCCAAGATGCTCAGGGAACTGCTGGAAACACCATATATTTT. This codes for CASSQDAQGTAGNTIYF.

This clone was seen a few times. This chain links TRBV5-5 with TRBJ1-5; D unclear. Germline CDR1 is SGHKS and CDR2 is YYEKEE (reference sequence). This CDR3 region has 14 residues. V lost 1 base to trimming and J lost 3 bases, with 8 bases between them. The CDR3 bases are TGTGCCAGCAGCTTGTCACAGCACAATCAGCCCCAGCATTTT. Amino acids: CASSLSQHNQPQHF.

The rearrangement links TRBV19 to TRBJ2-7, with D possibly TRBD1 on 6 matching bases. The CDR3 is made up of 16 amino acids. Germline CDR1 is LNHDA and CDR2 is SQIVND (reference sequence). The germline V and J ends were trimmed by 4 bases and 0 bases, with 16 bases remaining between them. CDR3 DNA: TGTGCCAGTAGTAAAAAAAAACGGGACAACTCCTACGAGCAGTACTTC. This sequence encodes CASSKKKRDNSYEQYF. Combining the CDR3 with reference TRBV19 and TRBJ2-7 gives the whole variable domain DGGITQSPKYLFRKEGQNVTLSCEQNLNHDAMYWYRQDPGQGLRLIYYSQIVNDFQKGDIAEGYSVSREKKESFPLTVTSAQKNPTAFYLCASSKKKRDNSYEQYFGPGTRLTVT.

The CDR3 reads CASSQDRRAISDGYTF. As DNA, the CDR3 is TGTGCCAGCAGCCAAGATCGGAGGGCTATCAGCGATGGCTACACCTTC. The chain is built from TRBV14 and TRBJ1-2; D call uncertain. Germline V lookup: CDR1 SGHDN, CDR2 FVKESK. The CDR3 has 16 amino acids. Trimming removed 0 bases at V and 6 bases at J, with 17 bases between.

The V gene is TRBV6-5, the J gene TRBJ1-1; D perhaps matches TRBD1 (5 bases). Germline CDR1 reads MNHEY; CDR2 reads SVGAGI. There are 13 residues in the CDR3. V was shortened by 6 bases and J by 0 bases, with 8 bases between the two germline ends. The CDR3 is CASSGGVNTEAFF. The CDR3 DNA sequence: TGTGCCAGCAGCGGGGGAGTGAACACTGAAGCTTTCTTT.

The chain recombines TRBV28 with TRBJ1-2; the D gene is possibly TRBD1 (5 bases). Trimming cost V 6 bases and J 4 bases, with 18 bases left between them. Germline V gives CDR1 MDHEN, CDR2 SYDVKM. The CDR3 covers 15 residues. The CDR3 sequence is CASRPGDLRGYGYTF. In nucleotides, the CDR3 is TGTGCCAGCAGACCCGGGGACCTACGAGGCTATGGCTACACCTTC.

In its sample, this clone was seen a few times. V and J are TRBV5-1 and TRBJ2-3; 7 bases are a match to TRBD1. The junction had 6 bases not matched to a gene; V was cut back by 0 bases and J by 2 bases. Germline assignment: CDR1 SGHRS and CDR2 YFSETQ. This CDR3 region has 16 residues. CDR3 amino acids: CASSLAPGQNTDTQYF. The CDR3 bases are TGCGCCAGCAGCTTGGCCCCGGGACAGAACACAGATACGCAGTATTTT. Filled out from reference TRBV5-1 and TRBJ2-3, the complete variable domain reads KAGVTQTPRYLIKTRGQQVTLSCSPISGHRSVSWYQQTPGQGLQFLFEYFSETQRNKGNFPGRFSGRQFSNSRSEMNVSTLELGDSALYLCASSLAPGQNTDTQYFGPGTRLTVL.

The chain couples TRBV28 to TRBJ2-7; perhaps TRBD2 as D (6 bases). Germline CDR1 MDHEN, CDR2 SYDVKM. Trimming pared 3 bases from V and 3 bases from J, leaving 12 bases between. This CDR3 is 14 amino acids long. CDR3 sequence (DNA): TGTGCCAGCAGTTTGGGGGGTGGAGTCTACGAGCAGTACTTC. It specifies CASSLGGGVYEQYF.

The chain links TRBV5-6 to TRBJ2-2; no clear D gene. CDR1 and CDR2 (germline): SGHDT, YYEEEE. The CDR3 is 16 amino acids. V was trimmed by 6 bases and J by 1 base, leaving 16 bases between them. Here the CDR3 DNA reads TGTGCCAGCACCCCTTATGGGCCGCGGAACACCGGGGAGCTGTTTTTT. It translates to CASTPYGPRNTGELFF.

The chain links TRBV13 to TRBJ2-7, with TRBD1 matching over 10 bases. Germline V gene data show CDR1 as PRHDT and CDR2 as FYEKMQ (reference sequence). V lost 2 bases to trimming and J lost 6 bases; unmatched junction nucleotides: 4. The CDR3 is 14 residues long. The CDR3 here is CASSLRQGAREQYF. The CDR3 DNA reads TGTGCCAGCAGCTTAAGACAGGGGGCGCGCGAGCAGTACTTC. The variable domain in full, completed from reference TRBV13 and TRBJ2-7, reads AAGVIQSPRHLIKEKRETATLKCYPIPRHDTVYWYQQGPGQDPQFLISFYEKMQSDKGSIPDRFSAQQFSDYHSELNMSSLELGDSALYFCASSLRQGAREQYFGPGTRLTVT.

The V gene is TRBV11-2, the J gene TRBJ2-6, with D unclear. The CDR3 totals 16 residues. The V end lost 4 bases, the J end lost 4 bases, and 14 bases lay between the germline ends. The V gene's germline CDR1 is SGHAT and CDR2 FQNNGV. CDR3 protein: CASSSRKAAGANVLTF. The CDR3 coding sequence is TGTGCCAGCAGCTCCAGAAAGGCGGCCGGGGCCAACGTCCTGACTTTC.

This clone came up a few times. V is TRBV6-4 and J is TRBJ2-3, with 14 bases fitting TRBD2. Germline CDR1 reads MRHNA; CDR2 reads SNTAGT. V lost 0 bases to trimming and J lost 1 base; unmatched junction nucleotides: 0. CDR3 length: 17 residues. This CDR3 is CASSDSTSGGGTDTQYF. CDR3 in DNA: TGTGCCAGCAGTGACTCGACTAGCGGGGGGGGCACAGATACGCAGTATTTT.

The CDR3 protein is CASSLLTGNTEAFF. CDR3 nucleotide sequence: TGTGCCAGCAGTTTATTAACAGGGAACACTGAAGCTTTCTTT. This chain uses TRBV27 with TRBJ1-1, with a possible D match to TRBD1 (5 bases). The CDR3 covers 14 residues. Trimming pared 1 base from V and 1 base from J, leaving 7 bases between. CDR1 and CDR2 (germline): MNHEY, SMNVEV (reference sequence).

The CDR3 DNA reads TGTGCCAGCAGCTTCTACGGGGCGTCCTACGAGCAGTACTTC. Its translation is CASSFYGASYEQYF. The J gene is TRBJ2-7, the V gene TRBV5-6; the D gene could be TRBD1 or TRBD2 (5 bases each). V gave up 2 bases and J gave up 1 base, with 10 bases separating them. The CDR3 is made up of 14 amino acids. Per the germline V gene, CDR1 is SGHDT and CDR2 is YYEEEE.

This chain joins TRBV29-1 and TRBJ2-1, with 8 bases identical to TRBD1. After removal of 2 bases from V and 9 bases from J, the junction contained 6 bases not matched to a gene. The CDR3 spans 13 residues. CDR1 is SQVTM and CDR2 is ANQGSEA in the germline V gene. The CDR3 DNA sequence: TGCAGCGTTGAAAGGTCAGGGGGCGTTGAGCAGTTCTTC. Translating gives CSVERSGGVEQFF.

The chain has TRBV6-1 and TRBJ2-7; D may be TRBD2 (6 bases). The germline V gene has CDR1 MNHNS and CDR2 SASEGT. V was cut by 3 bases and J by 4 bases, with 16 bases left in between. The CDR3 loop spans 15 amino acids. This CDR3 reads CASSDRAGGRYEQYF. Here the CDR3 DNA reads TGTGCCAGCAGTGACCGGGCCGGAGGGCGGTACGAGCAGTACTTC.

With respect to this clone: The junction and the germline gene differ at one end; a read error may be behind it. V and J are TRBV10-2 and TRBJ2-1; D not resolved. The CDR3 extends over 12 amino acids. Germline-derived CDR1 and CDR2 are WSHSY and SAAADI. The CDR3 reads CASSESKNFWVF. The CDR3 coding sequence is TGCGCCAGCAGTGAGTCGAAGAACTTTTGGGTCTTC.

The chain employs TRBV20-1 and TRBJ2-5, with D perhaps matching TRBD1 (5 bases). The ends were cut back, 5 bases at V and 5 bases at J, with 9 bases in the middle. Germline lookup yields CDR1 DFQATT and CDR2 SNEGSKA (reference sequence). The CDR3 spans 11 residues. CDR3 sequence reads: CSAQGWETQYF. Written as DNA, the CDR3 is TGCAGTGCTCAGGGCTGGGAGACCCAGTACTTC.